This T cell receptor (beta chain) was observed in a study of Graves' ophthalmopathy and Graves' hyperthyroidism. Overall study: Peripheral blood was collected at initial diagnosis, before any treatment.

Study-wide results and caveats: For separating ophthalmopathy from stable hyperthyroidism, a 13-signature model gave roughly 90% sensitivity and 81.08% specificity.

The study amplified TCR beta CDR3 regions using RNA transcripts. The workflow started with a first-round RT-PCR run with HTBI primers and then moved on to a second-round multiplex PCR. TCRdb re-called the multiplex PCR reads with MiXCR, one entry per CDR3 protein. The sample carries some 350,000 distinct CDR3 sequences, roughly a sixth recorded once. This clonotype was recorded a few times. Its antigen is as yet unknown. Aged 18 to 65, hyperthyroidism patients had been newly diagnosed, with under 2 months' duration. Uncontrolled infections, pregnancy, lactation or other autoimmune diseases led to patient exclusion. V was trimmed by 1 base and J by 0 bases, leaving 11 bases between them. The germline V gene has CDR1 SGHKS and CDR2 YYEKEE (reference sequence). The CDR3 is 15 amino acids.

This TCR was recovered from an adult woman with stable Graves' hyperthyroidism. The sample consisted of peripheral blood. This rearrangement joins TRBV5-5 to TRBJ2-7; D may be TRBD2 (6 bases). The CDR3 DNA is TGTGCCAGCAGCTTGTACGGGGGAGACTCCTACGAGCAGTACTTC. Translated, it gives CASSLYGGDSYEQYF.